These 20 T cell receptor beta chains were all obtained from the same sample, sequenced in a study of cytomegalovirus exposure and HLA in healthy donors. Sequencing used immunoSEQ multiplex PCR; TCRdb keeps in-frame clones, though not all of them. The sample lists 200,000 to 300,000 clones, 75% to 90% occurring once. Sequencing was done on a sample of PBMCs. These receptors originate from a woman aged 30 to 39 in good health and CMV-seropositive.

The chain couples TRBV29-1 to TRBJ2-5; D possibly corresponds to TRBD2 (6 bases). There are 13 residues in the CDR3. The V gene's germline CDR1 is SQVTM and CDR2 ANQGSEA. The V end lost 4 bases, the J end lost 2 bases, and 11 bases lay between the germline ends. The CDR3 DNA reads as TGCAGCGTTGGGCTGGGGGGACAAGAGACCCAGTACTTC. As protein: CSVGLGGQETQYF.

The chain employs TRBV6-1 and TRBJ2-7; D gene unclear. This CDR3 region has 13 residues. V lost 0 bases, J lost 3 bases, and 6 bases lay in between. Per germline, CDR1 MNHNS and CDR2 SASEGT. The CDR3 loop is CASSEAAGYEQYF. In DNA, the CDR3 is TGTGCCAGCAGTGAAGCGGCAGGCTACGAGCAGTACTTC.

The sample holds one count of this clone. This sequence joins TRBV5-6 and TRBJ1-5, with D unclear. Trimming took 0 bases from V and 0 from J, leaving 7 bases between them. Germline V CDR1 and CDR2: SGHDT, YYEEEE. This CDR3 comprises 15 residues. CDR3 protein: CASSLGPYSNQPQHF. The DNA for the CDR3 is TGTGCCAGCAGCTTGGGGCCATATAGCAATCAGCCCCAGCATTTT.

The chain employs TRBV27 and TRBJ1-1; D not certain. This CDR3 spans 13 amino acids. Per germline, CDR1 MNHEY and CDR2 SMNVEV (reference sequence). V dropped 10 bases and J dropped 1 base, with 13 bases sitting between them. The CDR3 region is CATGREGNTEAFF. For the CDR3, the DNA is TGTGCCACGGGGAGGGAAGGGAACACTGAAGCTTTCTTT.

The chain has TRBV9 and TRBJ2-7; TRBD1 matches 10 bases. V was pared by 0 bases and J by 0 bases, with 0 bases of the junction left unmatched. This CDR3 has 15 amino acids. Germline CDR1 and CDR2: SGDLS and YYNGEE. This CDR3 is CASSVGDRGSYEQYF. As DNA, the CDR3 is TGTGCCAGCAGCGTAGGGGACAGGGGCTCCTACGAGCAGTACTTC. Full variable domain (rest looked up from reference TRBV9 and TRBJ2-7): DSGVTQTPKHLITATGQRVTLRCSPRSGDLSVYWYQQSLDQGLQFLIQYYNGEERAKGNILERFSAQQFPDLHSELNLSSLELGDSALYFCASSVGDRGSYEQYFGPGTRLTVT.

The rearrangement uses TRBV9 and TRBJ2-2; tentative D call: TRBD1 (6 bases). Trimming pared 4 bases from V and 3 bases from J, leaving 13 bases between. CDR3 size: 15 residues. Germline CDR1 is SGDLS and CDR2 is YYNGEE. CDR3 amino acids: CASSRTTGYTGELFF. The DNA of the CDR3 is TGTGCCAGCAGCCGAACCACAGGGTACACCGGGGAGCTGTTTTTT.

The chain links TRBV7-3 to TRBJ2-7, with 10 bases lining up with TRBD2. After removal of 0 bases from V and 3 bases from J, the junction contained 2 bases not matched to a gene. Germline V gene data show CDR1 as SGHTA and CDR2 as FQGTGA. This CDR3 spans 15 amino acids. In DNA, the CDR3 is TGTGCCAGCAGCTTAACGAGGACTAGCGGCTACGAGCAGTACTTC. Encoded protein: CASSLTRTSGYEQYF.

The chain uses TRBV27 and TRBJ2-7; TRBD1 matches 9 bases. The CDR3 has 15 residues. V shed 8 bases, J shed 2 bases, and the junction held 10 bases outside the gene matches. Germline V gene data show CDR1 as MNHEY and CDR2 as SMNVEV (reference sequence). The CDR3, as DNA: TGTGCCAGCCATTTCTCCGGGACAGGGACCTACGAGCAGTACTTC. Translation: CASHFSGTGTYEQYF.

This CDR3 is CASSSRDTYSYEQYF. Written as DNA, the CDR3 is TGTGCCAGCAGTAGCCGGGACACCTACTCCTACGAGCAGTACTTC. The rearrangement links TRBV6-6 to TRBJ2-7, with TRBD1 as a possible D gene (6 bases). CDR3 length: 15 amino acids. V was trimmed by 5 bases and J by 0 bases, leaving 14 bases between them. Germline V gene sequence: CDR1 MNHNY, CDR2 SVGAGI (reference sequence).

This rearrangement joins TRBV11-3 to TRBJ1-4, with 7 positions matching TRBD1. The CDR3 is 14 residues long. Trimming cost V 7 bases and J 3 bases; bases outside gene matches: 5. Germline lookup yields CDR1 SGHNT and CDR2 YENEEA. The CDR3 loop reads CASKEGAANEKLFF. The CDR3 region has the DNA TGTGCCAGCAAGGAGGGGGCGGCTAATGAAAAACTGTTTTTT. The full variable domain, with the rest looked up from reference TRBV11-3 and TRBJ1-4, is EAGVVQSPRYKIIEKKQPVAFWCNPISGHNTLYWYLQNLGQGPELLIRYENEEAVDDSQLPKDRFSAERLKGVDSTLKIQPAELGDSAVYLCASKEGAANEKLFFGSGTQLSVL.

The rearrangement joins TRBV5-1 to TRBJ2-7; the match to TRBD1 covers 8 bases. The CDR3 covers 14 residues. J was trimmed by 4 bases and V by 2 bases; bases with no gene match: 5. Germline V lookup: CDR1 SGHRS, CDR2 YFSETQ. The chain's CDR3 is CASSLQGVEYEQYF. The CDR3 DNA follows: TGCGCCAGCAGCTTACAGGGGGTGGAGTACGAGCAGTACTTC.

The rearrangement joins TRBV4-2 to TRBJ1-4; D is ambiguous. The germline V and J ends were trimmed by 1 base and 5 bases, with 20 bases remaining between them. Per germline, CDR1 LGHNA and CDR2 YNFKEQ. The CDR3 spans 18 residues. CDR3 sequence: CASSQGSTYKHMNEKLFF. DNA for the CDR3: TGTGCCAGCAGCCAAGGGTCGACTTATAAGCATATGAATGAAAAACTGTTTTTT.

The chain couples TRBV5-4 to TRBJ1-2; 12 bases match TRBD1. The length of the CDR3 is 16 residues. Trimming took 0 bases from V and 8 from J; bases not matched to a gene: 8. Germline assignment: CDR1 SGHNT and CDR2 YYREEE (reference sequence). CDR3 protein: CASSLGGGQGAEGYTF. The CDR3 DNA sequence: TGTGCCAGCAGCTTGGGGGGGGGACAGGGGGCAGAAGGCTACACCTTC.

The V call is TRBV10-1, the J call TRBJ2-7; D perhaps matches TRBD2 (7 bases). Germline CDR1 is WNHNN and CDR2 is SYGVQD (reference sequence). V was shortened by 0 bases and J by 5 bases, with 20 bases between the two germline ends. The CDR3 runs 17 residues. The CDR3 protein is CASSESTAGEDRNEQYF. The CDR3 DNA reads TGCGCCAGCAGTGAGTCTACGGCGGGAGAAGACAGGAACGAGCAGTACTTC.

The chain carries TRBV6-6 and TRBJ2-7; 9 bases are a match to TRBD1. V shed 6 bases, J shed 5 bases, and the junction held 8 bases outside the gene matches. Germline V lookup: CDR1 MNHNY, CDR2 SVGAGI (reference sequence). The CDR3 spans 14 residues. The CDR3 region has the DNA TGTGCCAGCAGCCTAGAAGGGACAGGGAACGAGCAGTACTTC. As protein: CASSLEGTGNEQYF.

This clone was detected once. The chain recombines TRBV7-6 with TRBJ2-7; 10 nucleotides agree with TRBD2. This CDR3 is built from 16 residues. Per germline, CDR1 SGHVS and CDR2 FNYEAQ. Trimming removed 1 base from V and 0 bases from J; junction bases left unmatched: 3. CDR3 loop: CASSLGTSGASYEQYF. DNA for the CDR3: TGTGCCAGCAGCTTAGGTACTAGCGGGGCCTCCTACGAGCAGTACTTC.

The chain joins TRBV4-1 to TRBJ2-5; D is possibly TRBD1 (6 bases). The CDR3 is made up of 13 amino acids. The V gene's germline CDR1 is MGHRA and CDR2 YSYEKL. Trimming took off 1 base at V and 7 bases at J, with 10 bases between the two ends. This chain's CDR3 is CASSQGQDRTQYF. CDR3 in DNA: TGCGCCAGCAGCCAAGGACAGGACCGGACCCAGTACTTC.

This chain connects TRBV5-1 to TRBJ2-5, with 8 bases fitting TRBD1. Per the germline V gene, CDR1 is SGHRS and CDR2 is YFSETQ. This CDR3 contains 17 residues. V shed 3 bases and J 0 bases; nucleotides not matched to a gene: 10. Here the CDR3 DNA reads TGCGCCAGCAGCTCGGGACAGGTGGGGGGAGACCAAGAGACCCAGTACTTC. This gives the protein CASSSGQVGGDQETQYF.

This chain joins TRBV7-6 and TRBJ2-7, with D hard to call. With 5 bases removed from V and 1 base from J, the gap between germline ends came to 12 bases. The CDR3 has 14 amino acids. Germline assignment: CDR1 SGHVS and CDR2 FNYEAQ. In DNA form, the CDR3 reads TGTGCCAGCAGCCAAGACTCATTATCCTACGAGCAGTACTTC. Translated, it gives CASSQDSLSYEQYF.

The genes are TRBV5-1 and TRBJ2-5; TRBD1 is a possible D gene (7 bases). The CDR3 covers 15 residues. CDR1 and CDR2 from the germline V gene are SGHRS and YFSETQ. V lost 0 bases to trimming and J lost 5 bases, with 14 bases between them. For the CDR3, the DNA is TGCGCCAGCAGCTTGGGAACAGGGGACTTGGAGACCCAGTACTTC. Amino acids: CASSLGTGDLETQYF.